The rows below give T cell receptor beta chains drawn from one sample of a study of CD8+CD57+ T cells in acquired aplastic anemia. Using its own MiXCR run on the reads, TCRdb lists one record per CDR3 protein. The sample has roughly 150,000 distinct CDR3 sequences, about 48% seen once. Input material: sorted CD4+, CD8+, or CD8+CD57+ T cells (not recorded which) from PBMCs. Source of these receptors: a human donor in good health. Each CDR3 is given with its conserved first and last residue. The D gene is left open where the match is weak. Only some rows state a clone size, as once, few, many or a class for expanded clones.

CDR3 protein | CDR3 DNA | J gene | clone size | D gene | V gene
CASEGQGYYGELFF | TGTGCCAGCGAGGGACAGGGTTATTACGGGGAGCTGTTTTTT | TRBJ2-2 | many | TRBD1 | TRBV12-3/TRBV12-4
CASSVLGTEAFF | TGTGCCAGCAGTGTACTGGGCACTGAAGCTTTCTTT | TRBJ1-1 | NA | NA | TRBV25-1
CASSQDLRQGGPDTQYF | TGTGCCAGCAGCCAAGATTTGCGACAGGGTGGCCCAGATACGCAGTATTTT | TRBJ2-3 | many | TRBD1 | TRBV4-2
CASSLAATGEAFF | TGTGCCAGCAGTTTAGCCGCGACAGGAGAAGCTTTCTTT | TRBJ1-1 | many | NA | TRBV12-3/TRBV12-4
CASGTYSYEQYF | TGTGCCAGCGGTACCTACAGCTACGAGCAGTACTTC | TRBJ2-7 | once | NA | TRBV7-2
CASSLPSSSGAPTDTQYF | TGCGCCAGCAGCCTCCCCTCTTCTAGCGGGGCCCCCACAGATACGCAGTATTTT | TRBJ2-3 | many | TRBD2 | TRBV5-1
CASSLMGLAGDPQYF | TGTGCCAGCAGCTTAATGGGACTAGCGGGGGACCCCCAGTACTTC | TRBJ2-5 | NA | TRBD2 | TRBV7-3
CASSQRVASPSTDTQYF | TGTGCCAGCAGCCAGAGGGTAGCGTCCCCTAGCACAGATACGCAGTATTTT | TRBJ2-3 | NA | NA | TRBV11-2
CSVEGYRGSYNEQFF | TGCAGCGTTGAAGGGTACAGGGGGTCCTACAATGAGCAGTTCTTC | TRBJ2-1 | few | TRBD1 | TRBV29-1
CASSVGERTYTGELFF | TGTGCCAGCAGCGTAGGGGAACGGACGTACACCGGGGAGCTGTTTTTT | TRBJ2-2 | NA | NA | TRBV9
CASSRDRAHEKLFF | TGTGCCAGCAGCCGGGACAGGGCTCATGAAAAACTGTTTTTT | TRBJ1-4 | many | TRBD1 | TRBV7-9
CASSGGRGSTDTQYF | TGCGCCAGCAGTGGAGGTAGAGGTAGCACAGATACGCAGTATTTT | TRBJ2-3 | NA | NA | TRBV10-2
CSVFPETGGVNEQFF | TGCAGCGTCTTCCCTGAAACGGGGGGGGTCAATGAGCAGTTCTTC | TRBJ2-1 | many | TRBD2 | TRBV29-1
CASSRAGQLYEQYF | TGTGCCAGCAGCAGGGCGGGACAGCTCTACGAGCAGTACTTC | TRBJ2-7 | medium-sized | NA | TRBV7-2
CASSYAGVAKNIQYF | TGTGCCAGCAGTTACGCGGGGGTGGCCAAAAACATTCAGTACTTC | TRBJ2-4 | few | TRBD2 | TRBV6-2/TRBV6-3
CAFGQGVGELFF | TGTGCCTTTGGACAGGGCGTGGGGGAGCTGTTTTTT | TRBJ2-2 | many | TRBD1 | TRBV7-9
CASSLVPSGYRYQETQYF | TGTGCCAGCAGCTTAGTGCCTAGCGGATATCGCTACCAAGAGACCCAGTACTTC | TRBJ2-5 | NA | TRBD2 | TRBV7-2
CASSEWSYEQYF | TGTGCCAGCAGTGAGTGGAGCTACGAGCAGTACTTC | TRBJ2-7 | NA | NA | TRBV6-1
CASSLELKGGTEAFF | TGTGCCAGCAGCTTAGAATTGAAGGGGGGGACTGAAGCTTTCTTT | TRBJ1-1 | few | NA | TRBV11-2
CASSPWDSTYEQYF | TGTGCCAGCAGCCCCTGGGACAGTACCTACGAGCAGTACTTC | TRBJ2-7 | NA | TRBD1 | TRBV7-9
CASSIGRRSEQYF | TGTGCCAGTAGTATAGGGAGAAGATCCGAGCAGTACTTC | TRBJ2-7 | NA | NA | TRBV19
CASSLGLAGVLADTQYF | TGCGCCAGCAGCTTGGGACTAGCGGGAGTTCTAGCAGATACGCAGTATTTT | TRBJ2-3 | many | TRBD2 | TRBV5-1
CASSQERTGNTIYF | TGTGCCAGCAGCCAAGAGAGGACTGGAAACACCATATATTTT | TRBJ1-3 | many | NA | TRBV4-2
CASNPGSQETQYF | TGCGCCAGCAACCCCGGGAGCCAAGAGACCCAGTACTTC | TRBJ2-5 | many | NA | TRBV5-1
CASRRDRLYSPLHF | TGTGCCAGCAGGCGGGACAGATTATATTCACCCCTCCACTTT | TRBJ1-6 | many | TRBD1 | TRBV6-1
CASSPGSDTQYF | TGTGCCAGTAGCCCTGGGTCCGATACGCAGTATTTT | TRBJ2-3 | medium-sized | NA | TRBV19